The 22 T cell receptor beta chains given below trace back to one sample, sequenced in a study of cytomegalovirus exposure and HLA in healthy donors. Primers included in the PCR were 60 Vbeta and 13 Jbeta primers. The protocol was immunoSEQ multiplex PCR, while the TCRdb copy is restricted to in-frame clones and leaves out a portion. This table holds about 100,000 clones, under 80% found once. What was sequenced was PBMCs. Receptors were obtained from a woman aged 18 to 35 in good health and CMV-seropositive.

This chain joins TRBV7-9 and TRBJ1-5; possible D gene TRBD1, 5 bases. The germline V gene encodes CDR1 SEHNR and CDR2 FQNEAQ (reference sequence). The CDR3 is 14 amino acids. Trimming stripped 1 base from V and 3 bases from J, with 7 bases between. The DNA of the CDR3 is TGTGCCAGCAGCTTAGTGACAGCCAATCAGCCCCAGCATTTT. Encoded protein: CASSLVTANQPQHF.

The V gene is TRBV28, the J gene TRBJ1-2; 8 bases fit TRBD1. The ends lost 5 bases at V and 5 bases at J; junction bases unmatched: 10. This CDR3 is built from 15 residues. Germline V gene sequence: CDR1 MDHEN, CDR2 SYDVKM. The CDR3 DNA reads as TGTGCCAGCAGTCCTTCGGACAGGGTTTATTATGGCTACACCTTC. Protein: CASSPSDRVYYGYTF.

The genes are TRBV7-3 and TRBJ2-1; 9 bases agree with TRBD2. The CDR3 extends over 15 amino acids. The V gene end was trimmed by 5 bases and the J gene end by 2 bases; junction bases not matched to a gene: 4. Germline CDR1 is SGHTA and CDR2 is FQGTGA. In DNA form, the CDR3 reads TGTGCCAGCAGCCAGAGGACTAGCGCCTACAATGAGCAGTTCTTC. Protein: CASSQRTSAYNEQFF.

This clone was detected only a few times. The V and J genes are TRBV4-2 and TRBJ1-4; D perhaps matches TRBD1 (6 bases). This CDR3 has 16 amino acids. The germline V and J ends were trimmed by 0 bases and 8 bases, with 16 bases remaining between them. Germline lookup yields CDR1 LGHNA and CDR2 YNFKEQ. CDR3 DNA sequence: TGTGCCAGCAGCCAAGATTCCGGCAGGGGTTTAGAAAAACTGTTTTTT. Translation gives CASSQDSGRGLEKLFF.

The chain links TRBV4-1 to TRBJ2-7, with TRBD1 matching 7 bases. CDR3 length: 15 residues. V shed 1 base and J 1 base; nucleotides not matched to a gene: 4. Per germline, CDR1 MGHRA and CDR2 YSYEKL. The CDR3 DNA is TGCGCCAGCAGCCAAGGGACAGGTACTTCCTACGAGCAGTACTTC. Amino acid sequence: CASSQGTGTSYEQYF.

The J gene is TRBJ1-1, the V gene TRBV4-3; D is uncertain. In germline, CDR1 is LGHNA, CDR2 YSLEER. V lost 4 bases and J 1 base, leaving 13 bases between the germline ends. This CDR3 has 15 residues. CDR3 protein: CASSRGGLGNTEAFF. CDR3 in DNA: TGCGCCAGCAGCCGGGGTGGACTTGGGAACACTGAAGCTTTCTTT.

This clone was counted a few times. CDR3 coding DNA: TGTGCCAGCAGCTTAGCAGCGGGAGGCCACCAAAGGGCCCAGTACTTC. Protein: CASSLAAGGHQRAQYF. V is TRBV7-9 and J is TRBJ2-5; 9 nucleotides agree with TRBD2. This CDR3 has 16 residues. Trimming cost V 0 bases and J 9 bases; bases outside gene matches: 11. The V gene's germline CDR1 is SEHNR and CDR2 FQNEAQ (reference sequence).

This sequence joins TRBV28 and TRBJ2-7; TRBD1 agrees at 10 bases. In germline, CDR1 is MDHEN, CDR2 SYDVKM. The CDR3 extends over 15 amino acids. V lost 4 bases and J lost 2; bases outside the gene matches: 5. The CDR3 here is CASSSPGQGTYEQYF. In nucleotides, the CDR3 is TGTGCCAGCAGTTCCCCGGGACAGGGGACCTACGAGCAGTACTTC.

V is TRBV7-8 and J is TRBJ2-7, with 7 positions matching TRBD1. The CDR3 is 13 amino acids. The V gene's germline CDR1 is SGHVS and CDR2 FQNEAQ. The V and J ends lost 0 bases and 6 bases, in that order; junction bases with no gene match: 2. CDR3 region: CASSLAPGGEQYF. CDR3 DNA: TGTGCCAGCAGCTTAGCTCCAGGGGGCGAGCAGTACTTC.

This chain joins TRBV9 and TRBJ2-5; a possible D gene is TRBD1 (6 bases). Per the germline V gene, CDR1 is SGDLS and CDR2 is YYNGEE. Trimming stripped 3 bases from V and 5 bases from J, with 17 bases between. The CDR3 sequence is 15 residues long. The CDR3 DNA reads TGTGCCAGCAGCGCACAGGGCGTTCTAATCGAGACCCAGTACTTC. Amino acids: CASSAQGVLIETQYF. Together with reference TRBV9 and TRBJ2-5, the CDR3 gives the full variable domain: DSGVTQTPKHLITATGQRVTLRCSPRSGDLSVYWYQQSLDQGLQFLIQYYNGEERAKGNILERFSAQQFPDLHSELNLSSLELGDSALYFCASSAQGVLIETQYFGPGTRLLVL.

The V call is TRBV18, the J call TRBJ1-4; 7 bases line up with TRBD1. Germline CDR1 KGHSH, CDR2 LQKENI. The CDR3 runs to 15 residues. V lost 2 bases and J lost 5; bases outside the gene matches: 5. The CDR3 loop is CASSPRQGENEKLFF. The DNA of the CDR3 is TGTGCCAGCTCACCAAGGCAGGGGGAGAATGAAAAACTGTTTTTT.

This rearrangement joins TRBV5-5 to TRBJ1-1; a possible D gene is TRBD1 (5 bases). CDR1 SGHKS and CDR2 YYEKEE come from the germline V gene (reference sequence). With 1 base removed from V and 2 bases from J, the gap between germline ends came to 15 bases. The CDR3 loop spans 16 amino acids. The CDR3 spells CASSLLPLGGNTEAFF. As DNA, the CDR3 is TGTGCCAGCAGCTTGCTCCCACTCGGGGGAAACACTGAAGCTTTCTTT.

This chain joins TRBV7-6 and TRBJ2-3; 8 bases align to TRBD2. The germline gives CDR1 SGHVS, CDR2 FNYEAQ. V was clipped by 1 base and J by 3 bases; unmatched bases: 0. The CDR3 is 14 residues long. The CDR3 here is CASSLGLATDTQYF. The CDR3, as DNA: TGTGCCAGCAGCTTAGGACTAGCGACAGATACGCAGTATTTT. The full variable domain, its missing parts supplied by reference TRBV7-6 and TRBJ2-3, is GAGVSQSPRYKVTKRGQDVALRCDPISGHVSLYWYRQALGQGPEFLTYFNYEAQQDKSGLPNDRFSAERPEGSISTLTIQRTEQRDSAMYRCASSLGLATDTQYFGPGTRLTVL.

V usage is TRBV10-3 and J usage is TRBJ2-5, with 8 nucleotides matching TRBD2. The V gene's germline CDR1 is ENHRY and CDR2 SYGVKD. Trimming at V came to 7 bases and at J to 2 bases, leaving 6 bases not matched to a gene. The CDR3 length is 14 residues. CDR3 residues: CAINGAGGQETQYF. CDR3 bases: TGTGCCATCAATGGGGCGGGAGGACAAGAGACCCAGTACTTC.

This chain uses TRBV4-3 with TRBJ2-1; 8 bases fit TRBD2. The CDR3 covers 17 residues. Germline V gene data show CDR1 as LGHNA and CDR2 as YSLEER. Losses at the gene ends were 0 bases for V and 3 bases for J; bases not matched to a gene: 7. The CDR3 loop reads CASSQDWSSGIYNEQFF. For the CDR3, the DNA is TGCGCCAGCAGCCAAGATTGGAGTAGCGGGATCTACAATGAGCAGTTCTTC.

The gene calls are TRBV6-5 and TRBJ1-5; tentative D call: TRBD1 (6 bases). Trimming removed 6 bases at V and 7 bases at J, with 16 bases between. Germline V lookup: CDR1 MNHEY, CDR2 SVGAGI. The CDR3 consists of 14 residues. CDR3 loop: CASRSREQGQPQHF. As DNA, the CDR3 is TGTGCCAGCAGAAGCCGCGAGCAGGGGCAGCCCCAGCATTTT.

The chain uses TRBV29-1 and TRBJ2-2, with a weak D call TRBD1 (6 bases). V gave up 5 bases and J gave up 4 bases, with 8 bases separating them. CDR1 SQVTM and CDR2 ANQGSEA come from the germline V gene. The CDR3 runs 12 residues. The CDR3 DNA reads TGCAGCGTTCGAGGGGGCACCGGGGAGCTGTTTTTT. Its translation is CSVRGGTGELFF.

This clone came up once. The J gene is TRBJ2-5, the V gene TRBV5-1; 12 bases fit TRBD1. V was clipped by 3 bases and J by 6 bases; unmatched bases: 15. The CDR3 contains 18 residues. Per germline, CDR1 SGHRS and CDR2 YFSETQ. The CDR3 DNA reads TGCGCCAGCAGCTACCCCCCGGGACAGGGGGCGCCAAGAAAGACCCAGTACTTC. Amino acids: CASSYPPGQGAPRKTQYF.

This chain connects TRBV30 to TRBJ1-1; D call uncertain. Germline CDR1 and CDR2: GTSNPN and SVGIG (reference sequence). The CDR3 extends over 13 amino acids. V was shortened by 4 bases and J by 1 base, with 10 bases between the two germline ends. CDR3 loop: CAWIIRGNTEAFF. The CDR3 nucleotides read TGTGCCTGGATAATAAGAGGGAACACTGAAGCTTTCTTT. The full variable domain, its missing parts supplied by reference TRBV30 and TRBJ1-1, is SQTIHQWPATLVQPVGSPLSLECTVEGTSNPNLYWYRQAAGRGLQLLFYSVGIGQISSEVPQNLSASRPQDRQFILSSKKLLLSDSGFYLCAWIIRGNTEAFFGQGTRLTVV.

The rearrangement joins TRBV7-2 to TRBJ2-7, with a tentative D call TRBD2 (6 bases). Trimming took off 6 bases at V and 0 bases at J, with 12 bases between the two ends. In germline, CDR1 is SGHTA, CDR2 FQGNSA. The CDR3 is made up of 14 amino acids. The CDR3 here is CASRDYQDSYEQYF. The CDR3 DNA sequence: TGTGCCAGCAGGGACTACCAAGACTCCTACGAGCAGTACTTC.

CDR3 nucleotide sequence: TGTGCCAGCAGCTTAGGTAGCAGCACAGATACGCAGTATTTT. The encoded protein is CASSLGSSTDTQYF. The chain couples TRBV7-7 to TRBJ2-3; D is unclear. The germline gives CDR1 SSHAT, CDR2 FNYEAQ (reference sequence). V dropped 1 base and J dropped 0 bases, with 5 bases sitting between them. The CDR3 has 14 amino acids. The complete variable domain, with remaining parts taken from reference TRBV7-7 and TRBJ2-3, reads GAGVSQSPRYKVTKRGQDVTLRCDPISSHATLYWYQQALGQGPEFLTYFNYEAQPDKSGLPSDRFSAERPEGSISTLTIQRTEQRDSAMYRCASSLGSSTDTQYFGPGTRLTVL.

This chain links TRBV29-1 with TRBJ2-7; tentative D call: TRBD2 (7 bases). Trimming cost V 4 bases and J 5 bases, with 21 bases left between them. Germline V CDR1 and CDR2: SQVTM, ANQGSEA. The CDR3 is 15 amino acids. CDR3 loop: CSVGAQPGGGDEQYF. In DNA form, the CDR3 reads TGCAGCGTTGGGGCCCAGCCAGGCGGGGGCGACGAGCAGTACTTC.